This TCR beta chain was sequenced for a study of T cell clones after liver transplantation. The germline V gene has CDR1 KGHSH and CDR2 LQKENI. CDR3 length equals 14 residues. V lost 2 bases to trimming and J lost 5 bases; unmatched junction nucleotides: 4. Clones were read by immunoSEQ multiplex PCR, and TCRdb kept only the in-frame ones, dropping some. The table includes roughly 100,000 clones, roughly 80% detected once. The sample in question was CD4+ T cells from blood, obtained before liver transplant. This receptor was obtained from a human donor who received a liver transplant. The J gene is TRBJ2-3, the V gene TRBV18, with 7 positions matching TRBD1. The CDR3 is CASSPKGGGDTQYF. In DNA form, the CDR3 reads TGTGCCAGCTCACCAAAAGGGGGCGGAGATACGCAGTATTTT.